This T cell receptor (beta chain) was recorded in a study of T cell repertoires in cytomegalovirus infection. Across the study: Recently identified HLA-C-restricted and well-studied HLA-B-restricted CMV epitopes were used. CMV infection together with matching HLA type was indicated by public TCR beta signatures. General study findings and limits: HLA-C-restricted, CMV-specific TCR beta clonotypes were dominant ex vivo. Cumulative frequency (of public TCR beta family members) identified carriers of CMV plus the relevant HLA.

Using its own MiXCR run on the reads, TCRdb lists one record per CDR3 protein. The sample records approximately 340,000 distinct CDR3 sequences, 25% to 30% being singletons. Per germline, CDR1 DFQATT and CDR2 SNEGSKA (reference sequence). The CDR3 spans 15 residues. Trimming shortened V by 5 bases and J by 5 bases, and 16 bases separated the two germline ends. Concerning this clonotype itself: Its target is unknown.

This receptor was identified in a human donor in good health (CMV status not recorded). Some clones in this sample may be carry-over from other donors' samples. The sequencing here drew on cultured PBMCs, taken from culture after CMV antigen stimulation. The V call is TRBV20-1, the J call TRBJ1-6; a possible D gene is TRBD1 (5 bases). The DNA for the CDR3 is TGCAGTGCTTCCGGAGGAAACAGGCATAATTCACCCCTCCACTTT. Translated: CSASGGNRHNSPLHF.